This T cell receptor (beta chain) was captured by sequencing in a study of blood T cells in healthy people across ages. V lost 2 bases to trimming and J lost 11 bases; unmatched junction nucleotides: 13. Germline assignment: CDR1 SEHNR and CDR2 FQNEAQ (reference sequence). There are 16 residues in the CDR3. Each sample had at least 6 million PBMCs isolated. There were at least 5.5 micrograms of total RNA extracted from every sample. PCR was performed a second time for roughly 7 to 12 cycles using a sample-barcoded 5' primer and a J-beta primer mix. The study obtained at least 3 million CDR3-containing paired-end reads from every sample. TCRdb processed the 5' RACE reads anew with MiXCR; each CDR3 protein has one entry. The data hold just over 1 million distinct CDR3 sequences, with under 55% observed a single time. Study-wide findings and caveats: The study lacked donor CMV status, which possibly confounded expanded clonotype changes.

As for this clonotype: Antigen specificity is unknown.

The specimen sequenced was blood. This TCR came from a woman in her fifties or sixties in good health. The chain joins TRBV7-9 to TRBJ2-5, with 11 bases identical to TRBD1. Here the CDR3 reads CASSLLGTGGLNEQYF. The CDR3 nucleotides read TGTGCCAGCAGCTTATTGGGGACAGGGGGTCTTAATGAGCAGTACTTC.